This T cell receptor beta chain was observed in a study of control samples from healthy donors and cancer patients. Germline V lookup: CDR1 LNHDA, CDR2 SQIVND (reference sequence). CDR3 length: 17 residues. J lost 3 bases, V lost 1 base, and 7 bases had no gene match. TCRdb's table, derived via immunoSEQ multiplex PCR, lists solely in-frame clones and lacks some. The sample carries 55,000 to 70,000 clones, 90% recorded once. The chain has TRBV19 and TRBJ2-3; 10 nucleotides line up with TRBD1. This clonotype was obtained from a man between 60 and 75 years old with colorectal cancer. What was sequenced was PBMCs. The CDR3 loop is CASSIGRQGAVTDTQYF. In nucleotides, the CDR3 is TGTGCCAGTAGTATAGGGAGACAGGGGGCCGTGACAGATACGCAGTATTTT.